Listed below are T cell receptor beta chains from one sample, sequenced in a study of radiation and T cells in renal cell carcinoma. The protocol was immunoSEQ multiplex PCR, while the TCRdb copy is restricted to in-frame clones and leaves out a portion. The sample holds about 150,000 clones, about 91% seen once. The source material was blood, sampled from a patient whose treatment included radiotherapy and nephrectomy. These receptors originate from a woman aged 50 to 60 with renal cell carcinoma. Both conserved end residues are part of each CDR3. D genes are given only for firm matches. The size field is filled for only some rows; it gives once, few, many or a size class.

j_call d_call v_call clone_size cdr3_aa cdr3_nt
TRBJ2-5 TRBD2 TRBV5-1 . CASRGIAGHETQYF TGCGCCAGCAGGGGGATAGCGGGGCACGAGACCCAGTACTTC
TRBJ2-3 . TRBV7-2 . CASSFDSTDTQYF TGTGCCAGCAGCTTCGACAGCACAGATACGCAGTATTTT
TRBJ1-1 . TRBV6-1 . CASSEFGPEAFF TGTGCCAGCAGTGAATTTGGACCTGAAGCTTTCTTT
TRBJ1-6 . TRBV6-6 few CASRPSGSGSPLHF TGTGCCAGCAGACCCTCAGGGAGTGGTTCACCCCTCCACTTT
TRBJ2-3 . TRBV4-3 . CASSQDRGVDTQYF TGCGCCAGCAGCCAAGATAGGGGGGTGGATACGCAGTATTTT
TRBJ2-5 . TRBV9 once CASSVGQIQETQYF TGTGCCAGCAGCGTAGGACAGATACAAGAGACCCAGTACTTC
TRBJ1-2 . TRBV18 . CASSPRPGEGYTF TGTGCCAGCTCCCCCCGGCCGGGGGAAGGCTACACCTTC
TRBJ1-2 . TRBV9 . CASSVATFGLANYGYTF TGTGCCAGCAGCGTAGCTACTTTTGGCTTAGCTAACTATGGCTACACCTTC
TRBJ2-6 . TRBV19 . CASTNRASGANVLTF TGTGCCAGTACTAACCGGGCCTCTGGGGCCAACGTCCTGACTTTC
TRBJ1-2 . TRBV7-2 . CASSQQGRRYGYTF TGTGCCAGCAGCCAGCAAGGACGAAGGTATGGCTACACCTTC
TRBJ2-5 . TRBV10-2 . CASSARTAKQETQYF TGCGCCAGCAGCGCCCGGACAGCGAAGCAAGAGACCCAGTACTTC
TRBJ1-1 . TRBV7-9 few CASSLLDGGSTEAFF TGTGCCAGCAGCTTATTGGATGGGGGGAGTACTGAAGCTTTCTTT
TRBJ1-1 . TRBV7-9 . CASSTQHRANTEAFF TGTGCCAGCAGCACTCAACACAGGGCGAACACTGAAGCTTTCTTT
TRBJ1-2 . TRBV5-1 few CASSLAGLYSYTF TGCGCCAGCAGCTTGGCCGGCCTCTATAGCTACACCTTC
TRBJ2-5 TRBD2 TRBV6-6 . CASSTQRGGRETQYF TGTGCCAGCAGCACCCAACGGGGGGGCCGAGAGACCCAGTACTTC
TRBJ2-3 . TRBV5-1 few CASSLERLGGRADTQYF TGCGCCAGCAGCTTGGAGCGGTTGGGGGGCAGGGCAGATACGCAGTATTTT
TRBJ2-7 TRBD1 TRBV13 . CASRLQGASYEQYF TGTGCCAGCAGACTACAGGGGGCCTCCTACGAGCAGTACTTC